The 26 T cell receptor beta chains below were found in one sample sequenced in a study of cytomegalovirus exposure and HLA in healthy donors. Both 60 Vbeta primers and 13 Jbeta primers went into the PCR. TCRdb keeps only in-frame clones here, not all; method: immunoSEQ multiplex PCR. The sample includes over 150,000 clones, roughly 87% seen only once; the top ten take 0.2% to 0.3%. The specimen sequenced was PBMCs. Every receptor here comes from a girl under three years old in good health and CMV-seronegative.

The chain carries TRBV6-5 and TRBJ1-3; maybe TRBD1 (6 bases). The CDR3 consists of 14 residues. V lost 6 bases and J 0 bases, leaving 9 bases between the germline ends. Germline V lookup: CDR1 MNHEY, CDR2 SVGAGI. Here the CDR3 reads CASRRGASGNTIYF. The CDR3 DNA sequence: TGTGCCAGCAGACGGGGGGCCTCTGGAAACACCATATATTTT.

The gene calls are TRBV5-1 and TRBJ2-2, with D unresolved. The CDR3 runs 15 residues. The V end lost 0 bases, the J end lost 1 base, and 7 bases lay between the germline ends. Germline loops: CDR1 SGHRS, CDR2 YFSETQ. The CDR3: CASSLVAKNTGELFF. For the CDR3, the DNA is TGCGCCAGCAGCTTGGTCGCGAAGAACACCGGGGAGCTGTTTTTT.

This chain joins TRBV5-1 and TRBJ2-3; TRBD1 matches 7 bases. V lost 7 bases and J lost 0; bases outside the gene matches: 14. This CDR3 has 17 residues. From germline, CDR1 is SGHRS and CDR2 YFSETQ. The CDR3 DNA follows: TGCGCCAGCCAGCTCCGGGACAGCCCTCTGAGCACAGATACGCAGTATTTT. This translates into CASQLRDSPLSTDTQYF.

This clone showed up just once. This chain links TRBV5-4 with TRBJ2-5, with 9 bases matching TRBD2. This CDR3 contains 14 residues. Germline V gives CDR1 SGHNT, CDR2 YYREEE (reference sequence). V was pared by 6 bases and J by 6 bases, with 9 bases of the junction left unmatched. The CDR3 sequence: CASTAGSGRQTQYF. The CDR3 bases are TGTGCCAGCACTGCCGGTAGCGGGAGACAGACCCAGTACTTC.

The V and J genes are TRBV7-9 and TRBJ2-3; D unclear. CDR3 length equals 14 residues. From germline, CDR1 is SEHNR and CDR2 FQNEAQ (reference sequence). Trimming took 1 base from V and 2 from J, leaving 7 bases between them. CDR3 amino acids: CASSLGQATDTQYF. DNA for the CDR3: TGTGCCAGCAGCTTAGGTCAGGCCACAGATACGCAGTATTTT. Variable domain in full (rest from reference TRBV7-9 and TRBJ2-3): DTGVSQNPRHKITKRGQNVTFRCDPISEHNRLYWYRQTLGQGPEFLTYFQNEAQLEKSRLLSDRFSAERPKGSFSTLEIQRTEQGDSAMYLCASSLGQATDTQYFGPGTRLTVL.

The chain combines TRBV2 with TRBJ2-1, with 11 bases aligning to TRBD2. Germline-derived CDR1 and CDR2 are SNHLY and FYNNEI. The V segment lost 6 bases and the J segment 0 bases; nucleotides outside the gene matches: 13. The CDR3 length is 19 residues. The CDR3 nucleotides are TGTGCCAGCAGCAACACGGGACTAGCGGATTCAAGCTCCTACAATGAGCAGTTCTTC. Translating it yields CASSNTGLADSSSYNEQFF.

V is TRBV10-2 and J is TRBJ1-6; possible D gene TRBD1, 5 bases. Germline V gives CDR1 WSHSY, CDR2 SAAADI. The length of the CDR3 is 16 residues. Trimming left V 5 bases short and J 5 bases short, with 16 bases between. CDR3 amino acids: CASSLGRRGNNSPLHF. DNA for the CDR3: TGCGCCAGCAGTCTTGGACGGAGGGGAAATAATTCACCCCTCCACTTT.

The chain links TRBV7-9 to TRBJ2-3; D might be TRBD2 (7 bases). Trimming removed 5 bases at V and 0 bases at J, with 24 bases between. CDR1 is SEHNR, CDR2 FQNEAQ, per germline (reference sequence). The CDR3 covers 19 residues. The chain's CDR3 is CASSPAGGAFSKSTDTQYF. The CDR3 nucleotides are TGTGCCAGCAGCCCCGCTGGGGGGGCGTTTAGCAAGAGCACAGATACGCAGTATTTT.

The chain links TRBV7-3 to TRBJ2-3, with 10 bases aligning to TRBD1. Trimming cost V 2 bases and J 1 base; bases outside gene matches: 3. The CDR3 extends over 16 amino acids. Germline values: CDR1 SGHTA, CDR2 FQGTGA. For the CDR3, the DNA is TGTGCCAGCAGCTTATTGGGGACAGGGGGCACAGATACGCAGTATTTT. This gives the protein CASSLLGTGGTDTQYF.

The chain joins TRBV9 to TRBJ1-2; D is unclear. Trimming took 0 bases from V and 3 from J, leaving 6 bases between them. The CDR3 covers 13 residues. Germline V CDR1 and CDR2: SGDLS, YYNGEE. CDR3 region: CASSVGSDYGYTF. The CDR3 bases are TGTGCCAGCAGCGTAGGGAGCGACTATGGCTACACCTTC.

The rearrangement links TRBV4-1 to TRBJ1-2, with TRBD1 as a possible D gene (5 bases). Trimming cost V 0 bases and J 2 bases, with 7 bases left between them. Per germline, CDR1 MGHRA and CDR2 YSYEKL. The CDR3 runs to 14 residues. CDR3 protein: CASSQDAGNYGYTF. DNA of the CDR3: TGCGCCAGCAGCCAAGACGCAGGGAACTATGGCTACACCTTC.

The chain is built from TRBV4-3 and TRBJ1-4; 8 bases are shared with TRBD1. The V and J ends lost 0 bases and 5 bases, in that order; junction bases with no gene match: 5. Germline loops: CDR1 LGHNA, CDR2 YSLEER. CDR3 length equals 16 residues. CDR3 DNA sequence: TGCGCCAGCAGCCAAGATCCAACAGGGGGGAATGAAAAACTGTTTTTT. Translation gives CASSQDPTGGNEKLFF.

The sample holds one count of this clone. V is TRBV29-1 and J is TRBJ1-2, with 9 bases aligning to TRBD1. Germline V gene sequence: CDR1 SQVTM, CDR2 ANQGSEA. The CDR3 is 16 amino acids. V lost 1 base, J lost 8 bases, and 14 bases stayed unmatched. For the CDR3, the DNA is TGCAGCGTTGAAGGGGGGCGGGACAGGGTTAGAGGCGGCTACACCTTC. Protein product: CSVEGGRDRVRGGYTF.

The chain links TRBV18 to TRBJ2-7; 7 bases align to TRBD2. CDR3 size: 16 residues. The germline V gene has CDR1 KGHSH and CDR2 LQKENI. Trimming took 4 bases from V and 3 from J; bases not matched to a gene: 12. The CDR3 sequence: CASSLGHPGLHYEQYF. The DNA for the CDR3 is TGTGCCAGCTCACTGGGGCATCCGGGACTACACTACGAGCAGTACTTC.

This clone was seen a single time. The V gene is TRBV2, the J gene TRBJ1-3, with TRBD1 as a possible D gene (6 bases). The CDR3 runs to 17 residues. The germline V gene encodes CDR1 SNHLY and CDR2 FYNNEI. Trimming shortened V by 2 bases and J by 6 bases, and 20 bases separated the two germline ends. The CDR3 reads CASSEFSLGARKNTIYF. In DNA form, the CDR3 reads TGTGCCAGCAGTGAATTCAGTTTGGGGGCGCGTAAAAACACCATATATTTT.

The V and J genes are TRBV19 and TRBJ1-5, with D unresolved. V lost 6 bases, J lost 0 bases, and 12 bases lay in between. CDR1 is LNHDA and CDR2 is SQIVND in the germline V gene (reference sequence). This CDR3 has 15 amino acids. The CDR3 loop is CASRVGQNSNQPQHF. The CDR3 DNA reads TGTGCCAGTAGGGTCGGTCAAAATAGCAATCAGCCCCAGCATTTT.

V usage is TRBV5-1 and J usage is TRBJ2-7; D is unclear. CDR3 length equals 14 residues. V lost 0 bases to trimming and J lost 0 bases, with 7 bases between them. Germline assignment: CDR1 SGHRS and CDR2 YFSETQ. CDR3 sequence: CASSLDMLSYEQYF. CDR3 sequence (DNA): TGCGCCAGCAGCTTGGACATGCTCTCCTACGAGCAGTACTTC.

With respect to this clone: An end of the junction does not agree with germline; a read error may underlie this. The gene calls are TRBV7-7 and TRBJ2-5, with D perhaps matching TRBD1 (6 bases). The J call may be faulty, since TRBJ2-7 better matches the DNA end. CDR3 length: 19 residues. From germline, CDR1 is SSHAT and CDR2 FNYEAQ (reference sequence). CDR3: CASSLECNETGYLLYEQYF. The CDR3 DNA reads TGTGCTAGCAGCTTAGAATGCAACGAAACAGGGTATTTACTCTACGAGCAGTACTTC.

This clone was recorded only once. The rearrangement uses TRBV7-9 and TRBJ2-1, with 12 nucleotides matching TRBD1. Germline V gene sequence: CDR1 SEHNR, CDR2 FQNEAQ (reference sequence). The CDR3 contains 16 residues. V was pared by 5 bases and J by 7 bases, with 9 bases of the junction left unmatched. CDR3 in DNA: TGTGCCAGCAGCCCACCCCGGGACAGGGGGCGGAATGAGCAGTTCTTC. The encoded protein is CASSPPRDRGRNEQFF.

This chain links TRBV30 with TRBJ2-5, with 9 nucleotides matching TRBD2. Looked up from germline, CDR1 is GTSNPN and CDR2 is SVGIG (reference sequence). V shed 3 bases, J shed 5 bases, and the junction held 16 bases outside the gene matches. The CDR3 is made up of 17 amino acids. CDR3 amino acids: CAWSVSAQRGVWETQYF. In DNA form, the CDR3 reads TGTGCCTGGAGCGTATCGGCTCAGCGGGGGGTATGGGAGACCCAGTACTTC.

J is TRBJ1-2 and V is TRBV4-2; weak D call: TRBD1 (5 bases). The CDR3 has 13 residues. Looked up from germline, CDR1 is LGHNA and CDR2 is YNFKEQ. The CDR3 nucleotides are TGTGCAACGGGGGAGGGACTTGGCTATGGCTACACCTTC. It encodes CATGEGLGYGYTF.

This chain uses TRBV9 with TRBJ2-7; D unresolved. V lost 0 bases and J 4 bases, leaving 11 bases between the germline ends. The germline V gene has CDR1 SGDLS and CDR2 YYNGEE. The CDR3 sequence is 14 residues long. This CDR3 is CASSVATSPYEQYF. The CDR3 bases are TGTGCCAGCAGCGTAGCCACTTCTCCTTACGAGCAGTACTTC. The variable domain in full, completed from reference TRBV9 and TRBJ2-7, reads DSGVTQTPKHLITATGQRVTLRCSPRSGDLSVYWYQQSLDQGLQFLIQYYNGEERAKGNILERFSAQQFPDLHSELNLSSLELGDSALYFCASSVATSPYEQYFGPGTRLTVT.

CDR3: CASSQVGEGYGYTF. The CDR3 DNA reads TGTGCCAGCAGCCAAGTAGGGGAAGGCTATGGCTACACCTTC. The chain combines TRBV4-2 with TRBJ1-2; possible D gene TRBD1, 5 bases. Per germline, CDR1 LGHNA and CDR2 YNFKEQ. V was cut by 1 base and J by 4 bases, with 10 bases left in between. CDR3 length: 14 residues.

Comment on this clone: Additional DNA sequences in this sample encode the identical CDR3. This chain connects TRBV2 to TRBJ1-1, with D perhaps matching TRBD1 (6 bases). The CDR3 is 13 amino acids. In germline, CDR1 is SNHLY, CDR2 FYNNEI. V was cut by 7 bases and J by 2 bases, with 11 bases left in between. In nucleotides, the CDR3 is TGTGCCAGCAAAAAGACAGGCAACACTGAAGCTTTCTTT. Its protein product is CASKKTGNTEAFF.

The chain combines TRBV2 with TRBJ2-7, with 12 bases matching TRBD2. Germline trimming cut 5 bases from V and 3 bases from J; bases unmatched to any gene: 2. This CDR3 has 14 amino acids. Germline CDR1 reads SNHLY; CDR2 reads FYNNEI. The CDR3 spells CASSSLAGGYEQYF. DNA of the CDR3: TGTGCCAGCAGTTCACTAGCGGGGGGCTACGAGCAGTACTTC.

This sequence joins TRBV27 and TRBJ2-3; 9 bases match TRBD1. Trimming at V came to 5 bases and at J to 3 bases, leaving 9 bases not matched to a gene. This CDR3 has 16 amino acids. Looked up from germline, CDR1 is MNHEY and CDR2 is SMNVEV (reference sequence). CDR3 in amino acids: CASSLHRGPRTDTQYF. Here the CDR3 DNA reads TGTGCCAGCAGTCTCCACAGGGGGCCAAGGACAGATACGCAGTATTTT.